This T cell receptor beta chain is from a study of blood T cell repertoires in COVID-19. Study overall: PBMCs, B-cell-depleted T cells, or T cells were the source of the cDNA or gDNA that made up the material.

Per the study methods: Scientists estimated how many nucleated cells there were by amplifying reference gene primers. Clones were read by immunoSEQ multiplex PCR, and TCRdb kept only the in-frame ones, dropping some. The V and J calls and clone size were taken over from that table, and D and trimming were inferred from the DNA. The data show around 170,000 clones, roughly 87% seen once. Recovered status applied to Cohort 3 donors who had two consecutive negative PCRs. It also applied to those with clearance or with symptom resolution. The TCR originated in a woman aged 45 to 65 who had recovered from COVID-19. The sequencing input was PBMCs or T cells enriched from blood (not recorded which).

The chain's CDR3 is CASSMESTGRNQPQHF. For the CDR3, the DNA is TGTGCCAGTAGTATGGAATCGACAGGGCGCAATCAGCCCCAGCATTTT. The chain carries TRBV19 and TRBJ1-5; 7 positions agree with TRBD1. With V trimmed by 3 bases and J by 2 bases, 7 bases remained unmatched. There are 16 residues in the CDR3. Per germline, CDR1 LNHDA and CDR2 SQIVND (reference sequence).